The T cell receptor (beta chain) under discussion was sequenced for a study of Graves' ophthalmopathy and Graves' hyperthyroidism. Having ophthalmopathy, the donors showed moderate-to-severe activity, CAS ≥3 and NOSPECS ≥4, with disease lasting under 3 months. Uncontrolled infections, other autoimmune diseases, pregnancy or lactation barred patients from enrollment. The authors amplified TCR beta CDR3 regions from RNA transcripts. Second-round multiplex PCR followed a first-round RT-PCR using HTBI primers. MiXCR, run by TCRdb on the multiplex PCR reads, gives a single entry per CDR3 protein. Among about 500,000 distinct CDR3 sequences listed, 13% to 15% were seen once. This clonotype was counted many times. The CDR3 is 12 residues long. CDR1 is SQVTM, CDR2 ANQGSEA, per germline. V lost 6 bases to trimming and J lost 8 bases; unmatched junction nucleotides: 9.

This receptor was identified in a woman younger than 45 with Graves' ophthalmopathy. The chain has TRBV29-1 and TRBJ1-2; 7 nucleotides align to TRBD1. Sample: blood. CDR3 amino acids: CSVEPGGRGYTF. DNA for the CDR3: TGCAGCGTAGAACCAGGGGGACGAGGCTACACCTTC.